This TCR beta chain is drawn from a study of T cell responses to AZD1222 COVID-19 vaccine. The germline V gene encodes CDR1 LNHDA and CDR2 SQIVND (reference sequence). The junction had 8 bases not matched to a gene; V was cut back by 5 bases and J by 7 bases. This CDR3 has 16 amino acids. General observations from the study: Baseline antibody screening turned up just 6 or 7 seropositive AZD1222 recipients. Recipients of two AZD1222 doses showed rising Spike-specific TCR breadth and depth.

Concerning this clone itself: Its matching antigen is unknown.

TCRdb keeps only in-frame clones here, not all; method: immunoSEQ multiplex PCR. The table lists some 69,000 clones, 85% of them singletons. Source: peripheral blood, taken on day 0 of AZD1222 vaccination. The chain has TRBV19 and TRBJ1-6; 10 bases agree with TRBD1. The receptor was derived from an adult in good health. The CDR3: CASSPQGGQGNSPLHF. In DNA form, the CDR3 reads TGTGCCAGTAGTCCGCAAGGGGGACAGGGGAATTCACCCCTCCACTTT.